This T cell receptor beta chain stems from a study of identical twins. General study points: Cord blood beta clonotypes that were abundant carried fewer insertions, and memory repertoires showed no such trend. The same donors were not followed; conclusions instead depended on cross-sectional statistical analysis.

V lost 4 bases to trimming and J lost 7 bases; unmatched junction nucleotides: 17. The germline CDR1 and CDR2 sequences are MNHEY and SVGEGT. This CDR3 has 18 amino acids. Only healthy Caucasians were included as donors. For this clonotype: Its antigen is currently unknown.

TCRdb passed the 5' RACE reads through MiXCR, listing each CDR3 protein once. The sample lists fewer than 900,000 distinct CDR3 sequences, approximately 18% occurring once. The sample was also reused in another study, on T cells expressing NK-cell markers. From that second work: As a fraction of CD8+ T cells, dominant NKG2C+ clonotypes reached roughly 1.0-7.0% in over 5 donors.

The sample comprised PBMCs. The chain employs TRBV6-2 or TRBV6-3 and TRBJ2-1, with 9 positions matching TRBD2. The sequence came from a young woman in good health. The CDR3 protein is CASSSQGVAGVLVNEQFF. The CDR3 DNA follows: TGTGCCAGCAGTTCCCAGGGGGTAGCGGGAGTTTTGGTGAATGAGCAGTTCTTC.